This T cell receptor beta chain was captured in a study of T cell clonality in common variable immunodeficiency. The data were produced by immunoSEQ multiplex PCR, yet TCRdb's version contains in-frame clones alone and is incomplete. The repertoire shows tens of thousands of clones, none seen only once; the top ten take approximately 0.71%. This CDR3 has 13 residues. The germline V gene has CDR1 DFQATT and CDR2 SNEGSKA (reference sequence). This clone was seen many times. The CDR3 extends 3 residues past the end of the read, so its final part is completed from the germline J gene. Blood samples were heparinized, 5 to 8 ml per donor.

This receptor was identified in a person aged 18 to 70 in good health. Sequenced: peripheral blood mononuclear cells. This chain uses TRBV20-1 with TRBJ1-6; 11 nucleotides line up with TRBD1. CDR3: CSAIGQGAFTLHF. The part of the CDR3 DNA that was read is TGCAGTGCAATCGGACAGGGGGCTTTCACC.